The rows below give T cell receptor beta chains drawn from one sample of a study of T cell responses to AZD1222 COVID-19 vaccine. Method: immunoSEQ multiplex PCR; TCRdb's copy keeps in-frame clones and lacks some. The sample records around 80,000 clones, around 82% being singletons. The starting material was peripheral blood, obtained 28 days after the second AZD1222 dose. The receptors were sampled from an adult who received the AZD1222 COVID-19 vaccine. The CDR3 runs from the conserved cysteine through the conserved F or W. A D gene is named only where the DNA matches it firmly. Part of the rows lack a size; the others show once, few, many or a class for expanded clones.

TRBV12-3/TRBV12-4	NA	TRBD1	TRBJ1-1	CASNHRGDTEAFF	TGTGCCAGCAATCACAGGGGCGACACTGAAGCTTTCTTT
TRBV12-3/TRBV12-4	NA	NA	TRBJ1-1	CASRTKGPVEAFF	TGTGCCAGCAGGACCAAGGGGCCCGTAGAAGCTTTCTTT
TRBV5-1	NA	TRBD1	TRBJ2-5	CASSLRQGQGTQYF	TGCGCCAGCAGCTTGCGACAGGGCCAGGGGACCCAGTACTTC
TRBV2	NA	NA	TRBJ1-1	CASSEVRGSEAFF	TGTGCCAGCAGTGAAGTGAGGGGGTCTGAAGCTTTCTTT
TRBV5-1	NA	NA	TRBJ1-2	CASSLALAVGYTF	TGCGCCAGCAGCTTGGCTCTGGCGGTCGGCTACACCTTC
TRBV5-6	once	NA	TRBJ2-3	CASSLAIRWSPTTDTQYF	TGTGCCAGCAGCTTGGCCATCAGGTGGTCTCCAACCACAGATACGCAGTATTTT
TRBV2	NA	NA	TRBJ1-5	CASTQSTGAGQPQHF	TGTGCCAGCACCCAGTCTACGGGGGCTGGACAGCCCCAGCATTTT
TRBV6-6	NA	TRBD1	TRBJ2-6	CASSSIPGQDTFGGANVLTF	TGTGCCAGCAGCAGTATCCCCGGACAGGATACCTTCGGTGGGGCCAACGTCCTGACTTTC
TRBV19	NA	TRBD1	TRBJ1-2	CASSLTATGFNYGYTF	TGTGCCAGTAGTCTCACCGCGACAGGGTTTAACTATGGCTACACCTTC
TRBV19	NA	NA	TRBJ2-2	CASSIAEGTGELFF	TGTGCCAGTAGTATTGCAGAGGGCACCGGGGAGCTGTTTTTT
TRBV19	NA	NA	TRBJ1-5	CASSDQPSNQPQHF	TGTGCCAGTAGTGACCAACCGAGCAATCAGCCCCAGCATTTT
TRBV24-1	NA	TRBD2	TRBJ2-3	CATSDLQPPSGGRNTQYF	TGTGCCACCAGTGATTTGCAACCACCTAGCGGGGGTAGAAATACGCAGTATTTT
TRBV19	NA	NA	TRBJ1-6	CASSILGLNSPLHF	TGTGCCAGTAGTATTTTGGGCTTAAATTCACCCCTCCACTTT
TRBV30	NA	NA	TRBJ2-7	CAKPGDNSYEQYF	TGTGCCAAGCCGGGGGACAACTCCTACGAGCAGTACTTC
TRBV28	NA	TRBD1	TRBJ1-2	CANGATRGQGYGYTF	TGTGCGAACGGAGCGACCAGGGGGCAGGGCTATGGCTACACCTTC
TRBV21-1	NA	NA	TRBJ2-1	CASSKAWDRGFNEQFF	TGTGCCAGCAGCAAAGCATGGGACAGGGGATTTAATGAGCAGTTCTTC